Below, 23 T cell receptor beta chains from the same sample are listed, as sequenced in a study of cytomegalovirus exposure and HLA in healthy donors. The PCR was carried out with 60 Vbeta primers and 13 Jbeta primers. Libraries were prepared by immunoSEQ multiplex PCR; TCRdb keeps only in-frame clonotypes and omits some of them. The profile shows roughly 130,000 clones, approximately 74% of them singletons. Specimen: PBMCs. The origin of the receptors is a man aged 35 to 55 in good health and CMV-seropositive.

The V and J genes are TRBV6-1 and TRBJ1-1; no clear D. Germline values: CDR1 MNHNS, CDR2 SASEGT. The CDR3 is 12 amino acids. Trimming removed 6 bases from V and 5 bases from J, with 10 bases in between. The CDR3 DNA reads TGTGCCAGCAGGAGCCCGGGGACTGAAGCTTTCTTT. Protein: CASRSPGTEAFF.

CDR3 coding DNA: TGTGCCAGCAGTGAGCCGGGACAGAGATATGGCTACACCTTC. Translating gives CASSEPGQRYGYTF. This rearrangement joins TRBV6-1 to TRBJ1-2, with 7 bases aligning to TRBD1. V dropped 3 bases and J dropped 5; count of bases not matched to a gene: 6. This CDR3 has 14 residues. The V gene's germline CDR1 is MNHNS and CDR2 SASEGT.

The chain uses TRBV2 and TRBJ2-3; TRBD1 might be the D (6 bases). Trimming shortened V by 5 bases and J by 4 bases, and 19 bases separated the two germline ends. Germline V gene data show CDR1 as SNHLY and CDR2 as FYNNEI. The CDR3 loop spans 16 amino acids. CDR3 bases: TGTGCCAGCAGTTACGTGTTGGGGAACAGGGCAGATACGCAGTATTTT. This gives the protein CASSYVLGNRADTQYF.

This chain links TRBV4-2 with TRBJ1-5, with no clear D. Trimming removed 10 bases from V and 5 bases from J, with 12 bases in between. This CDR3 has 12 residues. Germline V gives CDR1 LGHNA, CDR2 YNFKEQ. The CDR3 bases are TGTGCCACCTCCCGGGGTTATCAGCCCCAGCATTTT. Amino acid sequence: CATSRGYQPQHF.

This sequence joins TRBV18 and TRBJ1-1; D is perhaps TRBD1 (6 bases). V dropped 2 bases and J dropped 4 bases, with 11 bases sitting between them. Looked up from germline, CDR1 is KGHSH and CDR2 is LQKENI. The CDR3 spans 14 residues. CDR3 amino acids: CASSPSGAATEAFF. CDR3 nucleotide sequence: TGTGCCAGCTCACCATCAGGGGCGGCCACTGAAGCTTTCTTT.

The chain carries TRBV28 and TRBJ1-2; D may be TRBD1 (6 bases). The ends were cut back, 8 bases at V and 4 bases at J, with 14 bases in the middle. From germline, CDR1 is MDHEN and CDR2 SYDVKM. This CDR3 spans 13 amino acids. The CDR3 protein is CASEPQGTYGYTF. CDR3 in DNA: TGTGCCAGCGAACCTCAGGGGACCTATGGCTACACCTTC.

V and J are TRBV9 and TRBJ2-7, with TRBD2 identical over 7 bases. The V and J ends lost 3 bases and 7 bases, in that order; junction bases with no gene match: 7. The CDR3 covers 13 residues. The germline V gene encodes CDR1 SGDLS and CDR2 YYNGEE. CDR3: CASSATGGWEQYF. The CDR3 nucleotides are TGTGCCAGCAGCGCCACGGGAGGATGGGAGCAGTACTTC.

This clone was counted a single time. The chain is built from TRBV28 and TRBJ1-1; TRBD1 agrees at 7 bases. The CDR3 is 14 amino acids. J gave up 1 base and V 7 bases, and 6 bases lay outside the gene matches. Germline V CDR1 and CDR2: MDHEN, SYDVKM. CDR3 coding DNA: TGTGCCAGCAAGCTCGGGACAGCGAACACTGAAGCTTTCTTT. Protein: CASKLGTANTEAFF.

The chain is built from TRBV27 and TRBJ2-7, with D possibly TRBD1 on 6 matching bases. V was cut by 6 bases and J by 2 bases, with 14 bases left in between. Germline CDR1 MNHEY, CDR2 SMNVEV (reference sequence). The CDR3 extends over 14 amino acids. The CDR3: CASSPLDRTYEQYF. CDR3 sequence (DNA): TGTGCCAGCAGCCCCCTTGACAGGACCTACGAGCAGTACTTC.

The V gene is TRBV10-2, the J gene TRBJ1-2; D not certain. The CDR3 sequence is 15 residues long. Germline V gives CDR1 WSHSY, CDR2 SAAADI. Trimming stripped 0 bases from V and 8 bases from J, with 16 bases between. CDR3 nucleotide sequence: TGCGCCAGCAGTGAGTCCTCGACCGGGGTAGGGGGCTACACCTTC. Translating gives CASSESSTGVGGYTF.

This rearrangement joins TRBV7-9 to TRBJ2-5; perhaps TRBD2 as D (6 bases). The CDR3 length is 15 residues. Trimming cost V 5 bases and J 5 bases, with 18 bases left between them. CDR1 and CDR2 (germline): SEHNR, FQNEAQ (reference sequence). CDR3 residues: CASSPEGRGEETQYF. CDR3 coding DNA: TGTGCCAGCAGCCCCGAGGGGCGGGGTGAGGAGACCCAGTACTTC. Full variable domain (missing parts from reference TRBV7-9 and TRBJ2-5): DTGVSQNPRHKITKRGQNVTFRCDPISEHNRLYWYRQTLGQGPEFLTYFQNEAQLEKSRLLSDRFSAERPKGSFSTLEIQRTEQGDSAMYLCASSPEGRGEETQYFGPGTRLLVL.

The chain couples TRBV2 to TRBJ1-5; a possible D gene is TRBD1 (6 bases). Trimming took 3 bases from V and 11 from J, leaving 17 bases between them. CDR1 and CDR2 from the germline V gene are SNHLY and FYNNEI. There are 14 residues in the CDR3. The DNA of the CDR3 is TGTGCCAGCAGTGACGGTGACAGGCTATTCACCCAGCATTTT. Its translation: CASSDGDRLFTQHF. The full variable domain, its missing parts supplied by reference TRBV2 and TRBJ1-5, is EPEVTQTPSHQVTQMGQEVILRCVPISNHLYFYWYRQILGQKVEFLVSFYNNEISEKSEIFDDQFSVERPDGSNFTLKIRSTKLEDSAMYFCASSDGDRLFTQHFGDGTRLSIL.

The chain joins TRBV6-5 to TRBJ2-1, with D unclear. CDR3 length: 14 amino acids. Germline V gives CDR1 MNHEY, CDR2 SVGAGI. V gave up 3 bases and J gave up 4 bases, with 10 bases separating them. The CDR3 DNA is TGTGCCAGCAGTTATCGTGGGCCTTACAATGAGCAGTTCTTC. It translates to CASSYRGPYNEQFF.

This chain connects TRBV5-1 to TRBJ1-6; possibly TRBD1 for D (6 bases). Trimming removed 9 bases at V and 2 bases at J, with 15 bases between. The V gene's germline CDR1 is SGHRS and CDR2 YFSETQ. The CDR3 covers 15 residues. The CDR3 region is CANYRARTYNSPLHF. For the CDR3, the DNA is TGCGCCAACTACAGGGCAAGGACCTATAATTCACCCCTCCACTTT.

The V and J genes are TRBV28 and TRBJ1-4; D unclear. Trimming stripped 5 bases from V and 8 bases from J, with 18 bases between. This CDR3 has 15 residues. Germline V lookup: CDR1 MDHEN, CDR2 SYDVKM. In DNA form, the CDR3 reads TGTGCCAGCAGTCTATCCGGGCGCCGAGGGGAAAAACTGTTTTTT. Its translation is CASSLSGRRGEKLFF.

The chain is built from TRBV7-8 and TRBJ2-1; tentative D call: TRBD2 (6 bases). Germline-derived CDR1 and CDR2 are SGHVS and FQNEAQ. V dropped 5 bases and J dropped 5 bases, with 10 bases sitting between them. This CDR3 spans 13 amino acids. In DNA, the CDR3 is TGTGCCAGCAGCCGTAGCGGCCACAATGAGCAGTTCTTC. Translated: CASSRSGHNEQFF.

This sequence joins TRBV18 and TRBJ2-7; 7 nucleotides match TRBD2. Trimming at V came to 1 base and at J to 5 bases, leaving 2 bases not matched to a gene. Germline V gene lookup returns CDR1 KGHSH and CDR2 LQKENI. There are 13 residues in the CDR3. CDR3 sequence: CASSPRGGDEQYF. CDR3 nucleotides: TGTGCCAGCTCACCACGGGGGGGAGACGAGCAGTACTTC.

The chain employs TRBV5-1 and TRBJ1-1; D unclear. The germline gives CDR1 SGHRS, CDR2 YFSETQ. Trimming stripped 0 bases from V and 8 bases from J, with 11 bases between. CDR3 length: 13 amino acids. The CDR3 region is CASSLGAGFEAFF. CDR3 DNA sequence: TGCGCCAGCAGCTTGGGGGCTGGGTTCGAAGCTTTCTTT.

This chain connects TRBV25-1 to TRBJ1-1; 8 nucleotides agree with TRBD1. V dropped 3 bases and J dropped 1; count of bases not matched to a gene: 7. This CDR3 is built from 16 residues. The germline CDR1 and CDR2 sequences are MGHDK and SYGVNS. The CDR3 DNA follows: TGTGCCAGCAGTGACGCAGACAGGGGAAGGAACACTGAAGCTTTCTTT. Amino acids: CASSDADRGRNTEAFF.

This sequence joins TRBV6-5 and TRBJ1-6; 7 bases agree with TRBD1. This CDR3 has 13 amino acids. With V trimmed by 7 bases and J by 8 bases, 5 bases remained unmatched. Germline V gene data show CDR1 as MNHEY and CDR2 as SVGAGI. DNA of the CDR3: TGTGCCAGCACCACAGGGGATGATTCACCCCTCCACTTT. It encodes CASTTGDDSPLHF.

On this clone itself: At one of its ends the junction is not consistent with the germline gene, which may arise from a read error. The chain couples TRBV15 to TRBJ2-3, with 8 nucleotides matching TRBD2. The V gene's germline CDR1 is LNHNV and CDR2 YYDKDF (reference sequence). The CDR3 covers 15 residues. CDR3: CATSRDSGTADMQYF. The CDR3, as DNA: TGTGCCACCAGCAGAGATAGCGGGACTGCAGATATGCAGTATTTT.

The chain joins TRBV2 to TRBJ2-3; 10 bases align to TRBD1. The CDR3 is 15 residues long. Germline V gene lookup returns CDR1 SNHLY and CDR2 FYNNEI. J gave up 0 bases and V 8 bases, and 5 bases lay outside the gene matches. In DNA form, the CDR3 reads TGTGCCAGCGACCGGGACAGGGGAAGCACAGATACGCAGTATTTT. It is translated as CASDRDRGSTDTQYF.

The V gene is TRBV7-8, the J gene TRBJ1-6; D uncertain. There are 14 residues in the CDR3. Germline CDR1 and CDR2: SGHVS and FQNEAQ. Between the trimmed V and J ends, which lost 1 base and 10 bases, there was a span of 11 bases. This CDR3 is CASSLELMLSPLHF. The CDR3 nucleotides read TGTGCCAGCAGCTTAGAGCTCATGCTCTCACCCCTCCACTTT. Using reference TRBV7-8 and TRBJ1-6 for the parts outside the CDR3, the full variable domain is GAGVSQSPRYKVAKRGQDVALRCDPISGHVSLFWYQQALGQGPEFLTYFQNEAQLDKSGLPSDRFFAERPEGSVSTLKIQRTQQEDSAVYLCASSLELMLSPLHFGNGTRLTVT.